This T cell receptor beta chain comes out of a study of CD8+ T cells in alopecia areata. Looking at the study overall: C3H/HeJ donors aged about 6-12 months with spontaneous alopecia supplied skin grafted onto roughly 7-10-week-old female C3H/HeJ mice. Study-wide results and limits: Although TCR sharing was seen in mice, sharing across patients was less clear, possibly for HLA-related reasons. Lesional scalp, especially alopecia totalis/universalis, showed higher clonality than normal scalp.

Comment on this clone: Its specificity is unknown. The gene symbols are mouse symbols. The read ends 4 residues shy of where the CDR3 ends; the end is completed using the germline J gene.

RNA extraction and reverse transcription yielded cDNA as sequencing template. Libraries were prepared by immunoSEQ multiplex PCR; TCRdb keeps only in-frame clonotypes and omits some of them. The sample presents 9,800 or so clones, none singletons. Combined cutaneous lymph node cells underwent sorting by CD4, CD8alpha, NKG2D, NKG2ACE and additional markers. The CDR3 is made up of 14 amino acids. Trimming took 4 bases from V and 3 from J; bases not matched to a gene: 7. Germline V gives CDR1 FNHDT, CDR2 SITEND (reference sequence). The TCR originated in a C3H/HeJ mouse with alopecia areata. The strain's MHC haplotype is H2-k. Sequenced input: CD8+ T cells sorted from a lymph node. V and J are TRBV19 and TRBJ2-7, with 7 bases identical to TRBD1. The DNA read from the CDR3 is TGTGCCAGCAGTGCTCCGGGACAGTACTAT. It yields the protein CASSAPGQYY. The whole CDR3 reads CASSAPGQYYEQYF.